This T cell receptor beta chain was profiled in a study of blood T cell repertoires in COVID-19. Study-wide context: From the United States, Italy and Spain came samples of acute and convalescent COVID-19. In each case, the material was cDNA or gDNA derived from T cells, B-cell-depleted T cells, or PBMCs.

Original processing methods: Estimated nucleated cell counts came from reference gene primer amplification. Sequenced by immunoSEQ multiplex PCR; TCRdb stores in-frame clones only, minus some. For V, J and clone size, that table is used; D and trimming come from the DNA. The sample comprises about 120,000 clones, about 90% of which are singletons, and just under 30% rests with the top ten. The CDR3 is 18 residues long. Germline lookup yields CDR1 LNHDA and CDR2 SQIVND (reference sequence). Trimming cost V 4 bases and J 2 bases, with 20 bases left between them. Sequencing was done on a sample of peripheral blood. This receptor was identified in a woman in her sixties or seventies with acute or convalescent COVID-19. The rearrangement links TRBV19 to TRBJ2-2; D gene ambiguous. This CDR3 reads CASSTTPSRAHNTGELFF. The CDR3 coding sequence is TGTGCCAGTAGTACCACGCCTAGTCGAGCACATAACACCGGGGAGCTGTTTTTT. The full variable domain, rest sourced from reference TRBV19 and TRBJ2-2, is DGGITQSPKYLFRKEGQNVTLSCEQNLNHDAMYWYRQDPGQGLRLIYYSQIVNDFQKGDIAEGYSVSREKKESFPLTVTSAQKNPTAFYLCASSTTPSRAHNTGELFFGEGSRLTVL.